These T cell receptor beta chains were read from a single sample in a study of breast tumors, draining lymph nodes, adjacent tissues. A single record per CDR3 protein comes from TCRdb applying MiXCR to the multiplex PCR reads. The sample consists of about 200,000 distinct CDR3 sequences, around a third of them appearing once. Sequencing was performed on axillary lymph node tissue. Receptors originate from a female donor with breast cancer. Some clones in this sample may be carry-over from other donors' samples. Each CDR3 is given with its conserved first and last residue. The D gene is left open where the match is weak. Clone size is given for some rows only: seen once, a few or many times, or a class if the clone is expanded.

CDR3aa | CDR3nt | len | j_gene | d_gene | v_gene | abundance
CASSYSRDTYGYTF | TGTGCCAGCAGTTATTCCCGGGACACCTATGGCTACACCTTC | 14 | TRBJ1-2 | NA | TRBV6-6 | many
CASQPWGEEKLFF | TGCGCCAGCCAGCCCTGGGGGGAGGAAAAACTGTTTTTT | 13 | TRBJ1-4 | NA | TRBV5-1 | NA
CASSFQGTGVNSPLHF | TGCGCCAGCAGCTTCCAGGGGACAGGAGTCAATTCACCCCTCCACTTT | 16 | TRBJ1-6 | TRBD1 | TRBV5-1 | NA
CASSRDREADTQYF | TGCGCCAGCAGCAGGGACAGGGAGGCAGATACGCAGTATTTT | 14 | TRBJ2-3 | TRBD1 | TRBV5-1 | many
CASSSCGGASGGYSKETQYF | TGTGCCAGCAGCTCCTGCGGCGGGGCTAGCGGGGGGTACTCCAAGGAGACCCAGTACTTC | 20 | TRBJ2-5 | TRBD2 | TRBV6-5 | NA
CASSSFTGTSTDTQYF | TGTGCCAGCAGCTCCTTCACGGGGACCAGCACAGATACGCAGTATTTT | 16 | TRBJ2-3 | NA | TRBV7-4 | many
CASSENPGLGYTF | TGTGCCAGCAGTGAAAATCCGGGGTTGGGCTACACCTTC | 13 | TRBJ1-2 | NA | TRBV2 | once
CASSPQPSGSSYNEQFF | TGCGCCAGCAGCCCGCAGCCTAGCGGGAGCTCCTACAATGAGCAGTTCTTC | 17 | TRBJ2-1 | TRBD2 | TRBV4-1 | NA
CASSLYRALAGGPGETQYF | TGTGCCAGCAGCTTGTACAGGGCACTAGCGGGGGGGCCTGGGGAGACCCAGTACTTC | 19 | TRBJ2-5 | TRBD2 | TRBV5-6 | many
CASKQENTGELFF | TGCGCCAGCAAACAGGAGAACACCGGGGAGCTGTTTTTT | 13 | TRBJ2-2 | NA | TRBV5-1 | many
CASSLGNSGNTMYF | TGTGCCAGCAGCTTGGGCAACTCTGGAAACACCATGTATTTT | 14 | TRBJ1-3 | NA | TRBV7-9 | NA
CASSIRTGRQPQHF | TGTGCCAGTAGTATACGGACAGGGAGGCAGCCCCAGCATTTT | 14 | TRBJ1-5 | TRBD1 | TRBV19 | NA
CSAGREREITGELFF | TGCAGTGCCGGGCGGGAGCGGGAGATAACCGGGGAGCTGTTTTTT | 15 | TRBJ2-2 | TRBD2 | TRBV20-1 | many
CASRYSGANVLTF | TGTGCCAGTAGGTACTCTGGGGCCAACGTCCTGACTTTC | 13 | TRBJ2-6 | NA | TRBV19 | many
CASSPRANEQCF | TGTGCCAGCAGCCCCCGGGCAAACGAGCAGTGCTTC | 12 | TRBJ2-7 | NA | TRBV12-3/TRBV12-4 | many